Detailed here is one T cell receptor beta chain. What it binds is not known. This sample stems from a study of beta chain features in type 1 diabetes. Study outcomes and limitations: Among patients, naive, central memory and Treg TCRB repertoires appeared more similar than among healthy donors.

Expressed TCRB transcripts got sequenced, as all isolated RNA was reverse transcribed. The assay was immunoSEQ multiplex PCR, and TCRdb's table has in-frame clones only and misses some. The repertoire holds about 230,000 clones, with over 7.5% as singletons. Germline loops: CDR1 GTSNPN, CDR2 SVGIG (reference sequence). The CDR3 sequence is 14 residues long. The V and J ends lost 4 bases and 0 bases respectively, with 12 bases between them. This sequence was found in a woman aged 18-35 years in good health. The chain employs TRBV30 and TRBJ2-5, with D maybe TRBD1 (6 bases). Sequenced sample: naive CD4+ T cells from blood. This CDR3 reads CAWTPGQNQETQYF. The DNA of the CDR3 is TGTGCCTGGACCCCCGGACAGAACCAAGAGACCCAGTACTTC.